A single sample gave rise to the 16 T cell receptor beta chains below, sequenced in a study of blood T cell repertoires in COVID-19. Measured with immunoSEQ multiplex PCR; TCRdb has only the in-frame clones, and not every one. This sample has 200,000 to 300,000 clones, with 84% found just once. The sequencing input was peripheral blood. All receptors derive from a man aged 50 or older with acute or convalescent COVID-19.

This chain's CDR3 is CASRTGGLSTGELFF. DNA for the CDR3: TGCGCCAGCAGGACAGGGGGCTTGAGCACCGGGGAGCTGTTTTTT. The V call is TRBV5-1, the J call TRBJ2-2; TRBD1 matches at 10 bases. The CDR3 sequence is 15 residues long. V trimming: 5 bases; J trimming: 4 bases; junction bases outside the gene matches: 5. From germline, CDR1 is SGHRS and CDR2 YFSETQ.

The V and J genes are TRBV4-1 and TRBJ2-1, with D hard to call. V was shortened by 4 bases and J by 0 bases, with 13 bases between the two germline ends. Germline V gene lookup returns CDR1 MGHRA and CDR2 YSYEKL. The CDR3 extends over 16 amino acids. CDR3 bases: TGCGCCAGCAGCCTTTCCGCGGCAAGCTCCTACAATGAGCAGTTCTTC. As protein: CASSLSAASSYNEQFF.

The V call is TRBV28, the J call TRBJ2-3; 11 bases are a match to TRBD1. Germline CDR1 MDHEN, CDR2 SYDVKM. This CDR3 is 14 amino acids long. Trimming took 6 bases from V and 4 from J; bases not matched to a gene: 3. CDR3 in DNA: TGTGCCAGCAGCGGACAGGGGGCCGCAGATACGCAGTATTTT. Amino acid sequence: CASSGQGAADTQYF.

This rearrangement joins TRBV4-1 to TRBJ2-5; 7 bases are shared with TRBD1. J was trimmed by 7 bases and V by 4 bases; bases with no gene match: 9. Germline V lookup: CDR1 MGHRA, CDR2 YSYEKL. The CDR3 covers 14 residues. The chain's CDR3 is CASSPTGVLWTQYF. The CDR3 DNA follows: TGCGCCAGCAGCCCAACAGGGGTTCTTTGGACCCAGTACTTC.

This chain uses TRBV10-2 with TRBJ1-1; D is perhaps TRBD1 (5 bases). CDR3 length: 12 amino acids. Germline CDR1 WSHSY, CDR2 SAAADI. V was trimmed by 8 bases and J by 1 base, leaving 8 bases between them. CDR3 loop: CASGQGNTEAFF. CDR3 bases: TGCGCCAGCGGGCAGGGGAACACTGAAGCTTTCTTT.

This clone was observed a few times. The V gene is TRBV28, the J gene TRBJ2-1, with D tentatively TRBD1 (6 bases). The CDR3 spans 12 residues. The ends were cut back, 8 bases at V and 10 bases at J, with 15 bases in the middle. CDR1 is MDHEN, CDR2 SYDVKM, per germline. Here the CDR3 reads CASFFQGTEQFF. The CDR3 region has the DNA TGTGCCAGCTTCTTTCAGGGGACCGAGCAGTTCTTC.

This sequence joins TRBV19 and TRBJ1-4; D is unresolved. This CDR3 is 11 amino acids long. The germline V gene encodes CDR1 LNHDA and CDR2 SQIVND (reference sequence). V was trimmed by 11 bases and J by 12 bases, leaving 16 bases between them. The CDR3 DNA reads TGTGCCTCCTCCGGGAGGGCGGAACTGTTTTTT. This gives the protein CASSGRAELFF.

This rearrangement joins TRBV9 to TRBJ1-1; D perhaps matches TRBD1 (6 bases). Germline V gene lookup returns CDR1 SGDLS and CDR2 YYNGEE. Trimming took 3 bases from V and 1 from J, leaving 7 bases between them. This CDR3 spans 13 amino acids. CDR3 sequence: CASSEGQNTEAFF. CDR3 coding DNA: TGTGCCAGCAGCGAGGGACAGAACACTGAAGCTTTCTTT.

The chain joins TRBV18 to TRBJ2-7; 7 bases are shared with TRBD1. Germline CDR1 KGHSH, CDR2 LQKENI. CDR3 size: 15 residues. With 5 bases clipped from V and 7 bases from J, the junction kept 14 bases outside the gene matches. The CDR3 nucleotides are TGTGCCAGCTCAGAGGCCCGGGACAGCCTCGGGGAGCAGTACTTC. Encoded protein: CASSEARDSLGEQYF.

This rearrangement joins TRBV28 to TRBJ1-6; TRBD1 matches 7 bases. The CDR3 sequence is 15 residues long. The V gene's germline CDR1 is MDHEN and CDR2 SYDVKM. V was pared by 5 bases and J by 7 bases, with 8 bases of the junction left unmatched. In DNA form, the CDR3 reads TGTGCCAGCAGTGCGTCGACAGGGAGGAATTCACCCCTCCACTTT. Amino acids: CASSASTGRNSPLHF.

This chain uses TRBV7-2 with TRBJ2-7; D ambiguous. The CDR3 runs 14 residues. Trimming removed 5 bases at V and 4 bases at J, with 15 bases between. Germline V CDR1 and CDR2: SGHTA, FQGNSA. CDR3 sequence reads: CASSARRVQYEQYF. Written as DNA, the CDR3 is TGTGCCAGCAGCGCACGCCGGGTTCAGTACGAGCAGTACTTC.

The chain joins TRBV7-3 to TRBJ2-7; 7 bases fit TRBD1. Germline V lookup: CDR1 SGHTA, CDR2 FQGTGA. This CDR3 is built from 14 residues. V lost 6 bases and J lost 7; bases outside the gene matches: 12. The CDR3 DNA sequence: TGTGCCAGCAGTTTCGACAGGGACACCGGTGAGCAGTACTTC. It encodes CASSFDRDTGEQYF.

CDR3 region: CASSEFVSGASNEQFF. The CDR3 DNA sequence: TGTGCCAGCAGTGAATTTGTGTCAGGGGCCAGCAATGAGCAGTTCTTC. The chain is built from TRBV6-1 and TRBJ2-1, with a weak D call TRBD1 (6 bases). This CDR3 has 16 residues. V was cut by 2 bases and J by 6 bases, with 17 bases left in between. Per germline, CDR1 MNHNS and CDR2 SASEGT.

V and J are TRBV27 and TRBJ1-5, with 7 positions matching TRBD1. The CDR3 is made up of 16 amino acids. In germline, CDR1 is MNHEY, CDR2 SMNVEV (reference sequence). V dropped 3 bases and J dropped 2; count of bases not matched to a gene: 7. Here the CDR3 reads CASSLRGGGGNQPQHF. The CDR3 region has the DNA TGTGCCAGCAGTTTGCGAGGAGGGGGCGGCAATCAGCCCCAGCATTTT.

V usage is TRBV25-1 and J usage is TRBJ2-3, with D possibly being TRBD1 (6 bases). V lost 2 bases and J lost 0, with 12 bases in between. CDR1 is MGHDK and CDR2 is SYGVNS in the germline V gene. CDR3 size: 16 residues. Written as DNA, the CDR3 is TGTGCCAGCAGTGAAGGGGGCAGGGCTAGCACAGATACGCAGTATTTT. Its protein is CASSEGGRASTDTQYF.

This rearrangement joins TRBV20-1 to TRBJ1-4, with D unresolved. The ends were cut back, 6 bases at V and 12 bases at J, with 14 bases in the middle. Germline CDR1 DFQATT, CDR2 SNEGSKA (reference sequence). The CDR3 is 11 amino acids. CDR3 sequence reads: CSALRMEELFF. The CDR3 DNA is TGCAGTGCCCTTAGGATGGAGGAACTGTTTTTT.